This entry lists 5 T cell receptor beta chains sequenced from one sample in a study of blood T cell repertoires in COVID-19. Sequencing was performed with immunoSEQ multiplex PCR; in TCRdb, only in-frame clones are kept and a portion is missing. The sample has 250,000 to 300,000 clones; less than 90% are singletons. Source material: peripheral blood. The source is a man between 25 and 39 years old with active or convalescent COVID-19.

V gene TRBV4-2 combines with J gene TRBJ2-1; 10 nucleotides align to TRBD2. Unmatched junction bases numbered 10, after V lost 0 bases and J lost 8 bases. Germline V CDR1 and CDR2: LGHNA, YNFKEQ. The CDR3 is made up of 17 amino acids. CDR3 amino acids: CASSQDQERGGWDEQFF. The CDR3 DNA reads TGTGCCAGCAGCCAAGATCAAGAGCGGGGGGGTTGGGATGAGCAGTTCTTC.

This clone was observed once. The junction differs from germline at one of its ends, possibly a read error. The J gene is TRBJ2-7, the V gene TRBV2, with 9 bases lining up with TRBD1. Germline CDR1 is SNHLY and CDR2 is FYNNEI. This CDR3 contains 13 residues. CDR3 amino acids: CASSEASPGQGRF. CDR3 sequence (DNA): TGTGCCAGCAGTGAAGCTTCTCCGGGACAGGGTCGCTTC. Variable domain in full (rest from reference TRBV2 and TRBJ2-7): EPEVTQTPSHQVTQMGQEVILRCVPISNHLYFYWYRQILGQKVEFLVSFYNNEISEKSEIFDDQFSVERPDGSNFTLKIRSTKLEDSAMYFCASSEASPGQGRFGPGTRLTVT.

Only one count was recorded for this clone. This sequence joins TRBV2 and TRBJ1-4; no clear D gene. The CDR3 extends over 15 amino acids. Germline CDR1 is SNHLY and CDR2 is FYNNEI. V was pared by 3 bases and J by 4 bases, with 12 bases between. The CDR3 DNA is TGTGCCAGCAGTGAGCGGGCGGCGAGTAATGAAAAACTGTTTTTT. The encoded protein is CASSERAASNEKLFF. Based on the CDR3 plus reference TRBV2 and TRBJ1-4, the full variable domain is EPEVTQTPSHQVTQMGQEVILRCVPISNHLYFYWYRQILGQKVEFLVSFYNNEISEKSEIFDDQFSVERPDGSNFTLKIRSTKLEDSAMYFCASSERAASNEKLFFGSGTQLSVL.

The J gene is TRBJ2-7, the V gene TRBV7-9; D is perhaps TRBD1 (5 bases). The V and J ends lost 3 bases and 4 bases respectively, with 10 bases between them. The germline V gene has CDR1 SEHNR and CDR2 FQNEAQ (reference sequence). This CDR3 is 13 amino acids long. The CDR3 DNA follows: TGTGCCAGCAGCTTTGTGGGGCGTTACGAGCAGTACTTC. Its protein is CASSFVGRYEQYF.

This clone appeared a few times. J is TRBJ1-4 and V is TRBV4-1, with D possibly being TRBD1 (6 bases). This CDR3 comprises 18 residues. The germline V gene has CDR1 MGHRA and CDR2 YSYEKL. Trimming stripped 0 bases from V and 0 bases from J, with 14 bases between. The CDR3 region has the DNA TGCGCCAGCAGCCAAGATCCCACAGGGCAGGCAACTAATGAAAAACTGTTTTTT. It translates to CASSQDPTGQATNEKLFF.